This T cell receptor (beta chain) was profiled in a study of beta chain features in type 1 diabetes. Overall study findings and caveats: Researchers could not determine here whether HLA type influences TCRB rearrangement.

Germline CDR1 is SEHNR and CDR2 is FQNEAQ (reference sequence). V was clipped by 1 base and J by 5 bases, with 8 bases between them. The CDR3 consists of 13 residues. Sorting with CD45RO/CCR7/CD25/CD127/CD95/CD27 yielded naive, central memory, regulatory and stem-like memory CD4+ cells. This clone was counted between two and nine times. Its antigen is not identified. Expressed TCRB transcripts were sequenced, since all the RNA that had been isolated was reverse transcribed. Sequenced by immunoSEQ multiplex PCR; TCRdb stores in-frame clones only, minus some. The sample has under 400,000 clones; around a fifth are singletons.

The sequence was collected from a woman aged 18-35 years in good health. The chain combines TRBV7-9 with TRBJ1-2; D is uncertain. The sample taken for sequencing was naive CD4+ T cells from blood. CDR3 sequence reads: CASSLGQIYGYTF. Written as DNA, the CDR3 is TGTGCCAGCAGCTTAGGGCAGATTTATGGCTACACCTTC.